These T cell receptor beta chains were read from a single sample in a study of T-cell reconstitution after alpha-beta-depleted transplantation in children. In TCRdb, the PCR reads were re-called with MiXCR into one record per CDR3 protein. The sample includes around 300,000 distinct CDR3 sequences, nearly 8% of them seen just once. The source material was peripheral blood, sampled 360 days after TCRalphabeta/CD19-depleted stem cell transplant. Receptors were obtained from a female patient between 2 and 15 years old who had a stem cell transplant for Fanconi anemia, so the T cells may come from the graft donor. CDR3s leave out the opening cysteine and the closing phenylalanine or tryptophan.

j_call,v_call,cdr3_aa
TRBJ2-1,TRBV6-2/TRBV6-3,ASSYAGQAYNEQF
TRBJ2-1,TRBV12-3/TRBV12-4,ASRRSGSSYNEQF
TRBJ2-3,TRBV4-1,ASSQVQGWDTQY
TRBJ2-1,TRBV20-1,SAPRLAGFYNEQF
TRBJ2-5,TRBV5-5,ASSLVVGQETQY
TRBJ1-1,TRBV5-1,ASSSRDSRRMNTEAF
TRBJ2-3,TRBV28,ASTLGGVDTQY
TRBJ2-3,TRBV4-3,ASSQSIFDGGGTDTQY
TRBJ1-1,TRBV29-1,SVAEGYTEAF
TRBJ2-6,TRBV27,ASSLRWPGANVLT
TRBJ2-3,TRBV20-1,SAGSGGPTDTQY
TRBJ2-3,TRBV28,ASSYSGPSTDTQY
TRBJ2-7,TRBV7-9,ASSLVVGSSYEQY
TRBJ1-4,TRBV4-2,ASSHIKDRVGEKLF
TRBJ2-2,TRBV5-1,ASSLMGNTVELF
TRBJ2-1,TRBV20-1,SAKRGQGDNEQF
TRBJ2-6,TRBV24-1,AATAPGANVLT
TRBJ2-5,TRBV12-3/TRBV12-4,ASSSGTRAQY
TRBJ2-3,TRBV20-1,SAPPDSTDTQY
TRBJ1-2,TRBV15,ATSRTGSTNYGYT
TRBJ1-1,TRBV7-6,ASSLAITGTEAF
TRBJ2-2,TRBV4-3,ASSQHSGANTGELF
TRBJ1-1,TRBV5-4,ASSRPTGPNTEAF
TRBJ1-2,TRBV4-3,ASSQDLGYHYGYT
TRBJ2-1,TRBV4-1,ASRVGDSGGNEQF